This TCR beta chain stems from a study of T cells in Graves' hyperthyroidism and ophthalmopathy. The CDR3 loop spans 13 amino acids. Trimming removed 6 bases at V and 3 bases at J, with 11 bases between. CDR1 and CDR2 from the germline V gene are SNHLY and FYNNEI. Amplified TCR beta CDR3 regions came from RNA transcripts. During a first-round RT-PCR of the TCR CDR3, the HTBI primer set was used. A single record per CDR3 protein comes from TCRdb applying MiXCR to the multiplex PCR reads. The sample includes over 350,000 distinct CDR3 sequences, 14% to 15% of them seen just once. The study excluded patients with uncontrolled infection, other autoimmune disease, pregnancy or lactation. This clonotype was observed at least ten times. Its antigen remains unknown. Points from the study as a whole: Also found in blood were most expanded thyroid clonotypes above 0.001.

The chain carries TRBV2 and TRBJ1-2; a possible D gene is TRBD1 (6 bases). What was sequenced was blood. This TCR came from a man aged 18 to 30 with Graves' ophthalmopathy. The CDR3 reads CASSGTSDYGYTF. For the CDR3, the DNA is TGTGCCAGCAGCGGGACATCCGACTATGGCTACACCTTC.